The rows below give T cell receptor beta chains drawn from one sample of a study of blood T cells in healthy people across ages. In TCRdb, the 5' RACE reads were re-called with MiXCR into one record per CDR3 protein. The sample lists around 850,000 distinct CDR3 sequences; 35% to 40% were seen once. The sample was blood. The receptors derive from a man younger than 35 in good health. CDR3s include the opening cysteine and the closing phenylalanine or tryptophan. D genes are given only for firm matches. Only part of the rows carry a size: once, few, many, or a class if the clone is expanded.

TRBV20-1	-	few	TRBJ2-7	TGCAGTGCCATCAAGCGCGGGGGCCCCTACGAGCAGTACTTC	CSAIKRGGPYEQYF
TRBV12-3/TRBV12-4	TRBD2	-	TRBJ2-1	TGTGCCAGCAGTCCCGGGACTAGCGGGGGAAGCTCCTACAATGAGCAGTTCTTC	CASSPGTSGGSSYNEQFF
TRBV14	-	-	TRBJ1-2	TGTGCCAGCAGCCAAATAGCTGGCTATGGCTACACCTTC	CASSQIAGYGYTF
TRBV4-1	-	few	TRBJ2-1	TGCGCCAGCAGCCAAGAAGCAAGGGACCACAATGAGCAGTTCTTC	CASSQEARDHNEQFF
TRBV20-1	-	-	TRBJ2-3	TGCAGTGCTAGAGGACTGGGAACCACAGGTACGCAGTATTTT	CSARGLGTTGTQYF
TRBV9	TRBD1	-	TRBJ1-2	TGTGCCAGCAGCTCTGGGACAGGGGCCCGGCCGGCCTATGGCTACACCTTC	CASSSGTGARPAYGYTF
TRBV7-2	-	few	TRBJ2-7	TGTGCCAGCAGCTTAGAGGTAACGGGTCCCCACGAGCAGTACTTC	CASSLEVTGPHEQYF
TRBV5-1	TRBD1	-	TRBJ2-1	TGCGCCAGCAGCTTGGTCACAGGGGGTTTCGATGAGCAGTTCTTC	CASSLVTGGFDEQFF
TRBV20-1	TRBD2	-	TRBJ2-1	TGCAGTGCTAGACTGGCTAGCGGGGGCCTCTACGATGAGCAGTTCTTC	CSARLASGGLYDEQFF
TRBV28	TRBD1	-	TRBJ2-1	TGTGCCAGCAGTGTATCCTCCACAGGGGGTGAGCAGTTCTTC	CASSVSSTGGEQFF
TRBV20-1	-	many	TRBJ2-5	TGCAGTGCTACACATCCTCAAGAAGGCCAAGAGACCCAGTACTTC	CSATHPQEGQETQYF
TRBV9	TRBD2	-	TRBJ2-2	TGTGCCAGCAGCGTACTAGCGGGGGGCGGCGGGGAGCTGTTTTTT	CASSVLAGGGGELFF
TRBV5-1	-	-	TRBJ2-7	TGCGCCAGCAGCTTGGGGGGGGTCTACGGGCAGTACTTC	CASSLGGVYGQYF
TRBV6-2/TRBV6-3	TRBD1	few	TRBJ2-3	TGTGCCAGCAGTAATCTGCGGGACAGGACCACAGATACGCAGTATTTT	CASSNLRDRTTDTQYF
TRBV20-1	-	few	TRBJ2-7	TGCAGTGCTAGGGGCAACTACAATGAGCAGTACTTC	CSARGNYNEQYF
TRBV12-3/TRBV12-4	TRBD2	-	TRBJ2-4	TGTGCCAGCAGAGGGGAGGGAACCAAAAACATTCAGTACTTC	CASRGEGTKNIQYF
TRBV6-2/TRBV6-3	-	-	TRBJ1-2	TGTGCCAGCAGTCGCTCCAGAGGAGTGGGGTATGGCTACACCTTC	CASSRSRGVGYGYTF
TRBV12-3/TRBV12-4	-	-	TRBJ2-7	TGTGCCAGCAGTTTAGAATCCAATGAGCAGTACTTC	CASSLESNEQYF
TRBV10-3	-	-	TRBJ1-1	TGTGCCATCAGTCCCAATTCGGACAGTCGTGAAGCTTTCTTT	CAISPNSDSREAFF
TRBV7-8	TRBD1	-	TRBJ2-1	TGTGCCAGCAGCTTAGGAGCGGGACAGGGCCTCTACAATGAGCAGTTCTTC	CASSLGAGQGLYNEQFF
TRBV29-1	TRBD1	-	TRBJ1-1	TGCAGCGTTACAGGGGCCAAGAAAGCTTTCTTT	CSVTGAKKAFF
TRBV20-1	-	few	TRBJ1-1	TGCAGTGCGGCGGGGGGCGGGCTCACTGAAGCTTTCTTT	CSAAGGGLTEAFF
TRBV12-3/TRBV12-4	-	-	TRBJ1-1	TGTGCCAGCAGCCCTATCACAGAGGGTAACACTGAAGCTTTCTTT	CASSPITEGNTEAFF
TRBV7-9	-	-	TRBJ2-2	TGTGCCAGCAGCTTAACGCAGGACGGATACACCGGGGAGCTGTTTTTT	CASSLTQDGYTGELFF
TRBV5-5	-	few	TRBJ1-2	TGTGCCAGCAGCTTGACCGGCCAGGGTTGGAATGGCTACACCTTC	CASSLTGQGWNGYTF
TRBV6-5	-	few	TRBJ2-3	TGTGCCAGCAGTTCTCGAGGGGCCTCCACAGATACGCAGTATTTT	CASSSRGASTDTQYF
TRBV5-5	TRBD2	-	TRBJ2-7	TGTGCCAGCAGCTTCTCAGTAGCGGGCGGACCTTACGAGCAGTACTTC	CASSFSVAGGPYEQYF
TRBV5-1	-	-	TRBJ2-7	TGCGCCGGCAGCATCATCGGCGAGCAGTACTTC	CAGSIIGEQYF
TRBV15	-	-	TRBJ1-2	TGTGCCACCAGCGACGAGGAAGGTCGGGGCTACACCTTC	CATSDEEGRGYTF
TRBV3-1	-	-	TRBJ2-5	TGTGCCAGCGTGAACTGGGGGCAAGAGACCCAGTACTTC	CASVNWGQETQYF
TRBV10-3	-	few	TRBJ1-1	TGTGCCATCAGTGAAGGCAATGATAACACTGAAGCTTTCTTT	CAISEGNDNTEAFF
TRBV30	-	-	TRBJ2-1	TGTGCCTGGAGTGCCGGGGAGGCTGAGCAGTTCTTC	CAWSAGEAEQFF
TRBV2	-	-	TRBJ1-1	TGTGCCAGCATAGCGGGCAGATCGAACACTGAAGCTTTCTTT	CASIAGRSNTEAFF
TRBV25-1	-	-	TRBJ1-1	TGTGCCAGCACCTTGGGGGGGAGTGAAGCTTTCTTT	CASTLGGSEAFF
TRBV9	TRBD2	few	TRBJ2-3	TGTGCCAGCAGCGCCGGCTCGTCCGGGGGGAGCACAGATACGCAGTATTTT	CASSAGSSGGSTDTQYF
TRBV5-1	-	few	TRBJ2-3	TGCGCCAGCAGCTTGGAGAACTGGGCAGATACGCAGTATTTT	CASSLENWADTQYF
TRBV12-3/TRBV12-4	-	-	TRBJ1-6	TGTGCCAGCAGTTTAGACGAGACTTATAATTCACCCCTCCACTTT	CASSLDETYNSPLHF
TRBV20-1	-	many	TRBJ1-2	TGCAGTGCTAGAGATGAGGGCTTGAATGGCTACACCTTC	CSARDEGLNGYTF
TRBV3-1	TRBD1	-	TRBJ2-4	TGTGCCAGCAGCCAAGTACAGGGGATTCAGTACTTC	CASSQVQGIQYF
TRBV11-2	-	once	TRBJ2-2	TGTGCCAGCAGGACGGGGGCCTTGAACACCGGGGAGCTGTTTTTT	CASRTGALNTGELFF
TRBV4-3	-	-	TRBJ2-1	TGCGCCAGCAGCCAAGAACCCTTCGGGGTAAGCGGAAATGAGCAGTTCTTC	CASSQEPFGVSGNEQFF